What follows are 10 T cell receptor beta chains derived from one specimen sequenced in a study of cytomegalovirus exposure and HLA in healthy donors. It was with 60 Vbeta and 13 Jbeta primers that the PCR ran. Sequencing was performed with immunoSEQ multiplex PCR; in TCRdb, only in-frame clones are kept and a portion is missing. The sample lists 130,000 or so clones, roughly four fifths occurring once. The sequenced material came from PBMCs. The receptors derive from a man aged 18 to 30 in good health and CMV-seropositive.

This sequence joins TRBV27 and TRBJ1-2, with 10 nucleotides matching TRBD1. Germline loops: CDR1 MNHEY, CDR2 SMNVEV (reference sequence). V dropped 5 bases and J dropped 7; count of bases not matched to a gene: 4. The CDR3 is 13 amino acids. The CDR3: CASSDRGQRGYTF. The CDR3 DNA reads TGTGCCAGCAGTGACAGGGGGCAACGTGGCTACACCTTC.

This sequence joins TRBV5-1 and TRBJ2-7; maybe TRBD2 (6 bases). Trimming cost V 0 bases and J 3 bases, with 13 bases left between them. The CDR3 is 15 residues long. Germline CDR1 SGHRS, CDR2 YFSETQ. For the CDR3, the DNA is TGCGCCAGCAGCTTGGAGGAGCGGACTATCTACGAGCAGTACTTC. This codes for CASSLEERTIYEQYF.

The rearrangement links TRBV19 to TRBJ2-6; D gene uncertain. The germline V and J ends were trimmed by 1 base and 1 base, with 8 bases remaining between them. The CDR3 runs to 16 residues. Germline CDR1 is LNHDA and CDR2 is SQIVND (reference sequence). The CDR3: CASSIGVTSGANVLTF. The DNA for the CDR3 is TGTGCCAGTAGTATAGGGGTGACATCTGGGGCCAACGTCCTGACTTTC.

The rearrangement joins TRBV2 to TRBJ2-1; 10 bases map to TRBD1. V lost 8 bases, J lost 7 bases, and 5 bases stayed unmatched. This CDR3 has 13 residues. Germline V gene data show CDR1 as SNHLY and CDR2 as FYNNEI. DNA of the CDR3: TGTGCCAGCGAGGGGACAGGGGTGAATGAGCAGTTCTTC. The encoded protein is CASEGTGVNEQFF. Looking up the rest from reference TRBV2 and TRBJ2-1 gives the full variable domain: EPEVTQTPSHQVTQMGQEVILRCVPISNHLYFYWYRQILGQKVEFLVSFYNNEISEKSEIFDDQFSVERPDGSNFTLKIRSTKLEDSAMYFCASEGTGVNEQFFGPGTRLTVL.

The gene calls are TRBV19 and TRBJ1-5, with 7 bases fitting TRBD1. Germline V lookup: CDR1 LNHDA, CDR2 SQIVND (reference sequence). The length of the CDR3 is 16 residues. J gave up 4 bases and V 3 bases, and 9 bases lay outside the gene matches. The CDR3 region has the DNA TGTGCCAGTAGTATCCCCACCAGGGGGGAGAATCAGCCCCAGCATTTT. It yields the protein CASSIPTRGENQPQHF.

The chain has TRBV4-1 and TRBJ2-3, with 15 bases matching TRBD2. This CDR3 spans 20 amino acids. The germline V gene has CDR1 MGHRA and CDR2 YSYEKL. Losses at the gene ends were 1 base for V and 2 bases for J; bases not matched to a gene: 10. In DNA, the CDR3 is TGCGCCAGCAGCCAAGGCGGACTAGCGGGAGGGCCCTCAGTCACAGATACGCAGTATTTT. Translation gives CASSQGGLAGGPSVTDTQYF.

V usage is TRBV28 and J usage is TRBJ2-2, with 9 nucleotides matching TRBD1. CDR3 length equals 13 residues. Looked up from germline, CDR1 is MDHEN and CDR2 is SYDVKM. Trimming removed 8 bases from V and 7 bases from J; junction bases left unmatched: 5. The CDR3 nucleotides read TGTGCCAGCCGGGACAGGGCGGTCGGGGAGCTGTTTTTT. Residues: CASRDRAVGELFF.

To note about this clone: Sequence at one end of the junction differs from germline and may be a read error. V is TRBV4-1 and J is TRBJ1-2, with D possibly TRBD1 on 5 matching bases. CDR3 length: 17 residues. CDR1 is MGHRA and CDR2 is YSYEKL in the germline V gene. CDR3 bases: TGCGCCAGCAGCCCCCAACCCCGGGGGGAAGCTAACTATGGCCACACCTTC. Its translation: CASSPQPRGEANYGHTF.

The V gene is TRBV5-1, the J gene TRBJ1-1; D might be TRBD1 (5 bases). Germline V lookup: CDR1 SGHRS, CDR2 YFSETQ. The length of the CDR3 is 15 residues. V dropped 3 bases and J dropped 2 bases, with 14 bases sitting between them. The CDR3 loop is CASSSAGLFNTEAFF. The CDR3 coding sequence is TGCGCCAGCAGCTCGGCAGGGCTTTTTAACACTGAAGCTTTCTTT.

V and J are TRBV6-1 and TRBJ2-1; D ambiguous. Germline lookup yields CDR1 MNHNS and CDR2 SASEGT. The V end lost 7 bases, the J end lost 4 bases, and 5 bases lay between the germline ends. The CDR3 is 11 amino acids. The CDR3, as DNA: TGTGCCAGCACCGTATACAATGAGCAGTTCTTC. Its translation is CASTVYNEQFF.